This TCR beta chain was identified in a study of blood T cell repertoires in COVID-19. In the study overall: The origin of the acute and convalescent COVID-19 samples was the United States, Italy and Spain. In each case, the material was cDNA or gDNA derived from T cells, B-cell-depleted T cells, or PBMCs.

Source study methods: Amplifying reference gene primers gave estimates of nucleated cell counts. Sequencing was performed with immunoSEQ multiplex PCR; in TCRdb, only in-frame clones are kept and a portion is missing. V and J calls plus clone size are reproduced from that table; the DNA served to infer D and trimming. The data hold fewer than 300,000 clones, with around 82% observed a single time. Material for sequencing was peripheral blood. This TCR was recovered from a young woman with acute or convalescent COVID-19.

Here the CDR3 DNA reads TGTGCCAGCAGTCCTGGTGCCACGATGACAGGGGGATCCTACGAGCAGTACTTC. This codes for CASSPGATMTGGSYEQYF. The chain couples TRBV25-1 to TRBJ2-7; TRBD1 matches 9 bases. This CDR3 spans 18 amino acids. V lost 5 bases, J lost 1 base, and 15 bases stayed unmatched. Germline values: CDR1 MGHDK, CDR2 SYGVNS.